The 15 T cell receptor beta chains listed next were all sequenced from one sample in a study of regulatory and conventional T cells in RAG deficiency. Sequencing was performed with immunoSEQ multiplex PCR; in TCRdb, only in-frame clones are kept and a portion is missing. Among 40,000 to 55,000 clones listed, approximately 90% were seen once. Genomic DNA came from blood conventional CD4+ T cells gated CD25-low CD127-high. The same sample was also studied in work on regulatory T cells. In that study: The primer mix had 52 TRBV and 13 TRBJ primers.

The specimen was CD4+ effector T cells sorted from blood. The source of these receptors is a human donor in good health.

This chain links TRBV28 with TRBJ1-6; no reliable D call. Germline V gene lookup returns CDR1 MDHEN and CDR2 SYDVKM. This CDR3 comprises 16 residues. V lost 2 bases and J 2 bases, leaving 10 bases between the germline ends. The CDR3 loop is CASSLSIRTYNSPLHF. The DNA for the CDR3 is TGTGCCAGCAGTTTAAGTATTAGGACCTATAATTCACCCCTCCACTTT.

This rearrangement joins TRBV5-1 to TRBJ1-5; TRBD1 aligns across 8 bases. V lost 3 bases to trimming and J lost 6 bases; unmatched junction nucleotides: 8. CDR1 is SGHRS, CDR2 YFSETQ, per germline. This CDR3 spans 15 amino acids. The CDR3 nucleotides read TGCGCCAGCAGCTCCGGGGCAGGGGGCAGTCAGCCCCAGCATTTT. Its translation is CASSSGAGGSQPQHF.

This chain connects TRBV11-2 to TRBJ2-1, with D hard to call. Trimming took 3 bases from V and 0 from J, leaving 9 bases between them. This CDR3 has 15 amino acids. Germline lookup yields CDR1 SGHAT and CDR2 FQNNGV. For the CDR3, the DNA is TGTGCCAGCAGCTTGGATCTCAGCTCCTACAATGAGCAGTTCTTC. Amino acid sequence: CASSLDLSSYNEQFF.

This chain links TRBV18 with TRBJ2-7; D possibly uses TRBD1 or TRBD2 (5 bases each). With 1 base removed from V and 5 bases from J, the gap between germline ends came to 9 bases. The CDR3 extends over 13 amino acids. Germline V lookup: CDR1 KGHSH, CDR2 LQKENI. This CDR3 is CASSPRRGHEQYF. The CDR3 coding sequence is TGTGCCAGCTCACCACGAAGGGGACACGAGCAGTACTTC.

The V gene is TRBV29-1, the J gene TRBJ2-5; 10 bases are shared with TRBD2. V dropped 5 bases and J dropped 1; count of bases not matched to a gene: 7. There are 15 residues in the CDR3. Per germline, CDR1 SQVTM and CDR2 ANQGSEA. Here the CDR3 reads CSVRPGLAIQETQYF. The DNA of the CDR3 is TGCAGCGTTCGCCCGGGACTAGCGATCCAAGAGACCCAGTACTTC.

In DNA form, the CDR3 reads TGTGCCAGCAGCCGATCTTCGAGCGGAAACACCGGGGAGCTGTTTTTT. This codes for CASSRSSSGNTGELFF. This chain joins TRBV11-3 and TRBJ2-2; the D gene is possibly TRBD2 (5 bases). This CDR3 is built from 16 residues. Germline values: CDR1 SGHNT, CDR2 YENEEA. V lost 5 bases and J 2 bases, leaving 15 bases between the germline ends. The variable domain in full, completed from reference TRBV11-3 and TRBJ2-2, reads EAGVVQSPRYKIIEKKQPVAFWCNPISGHNTLYWYLQNLGQGPELLIRYENEEAVDDSQLPKDRFSAERLKGVDSTLKIQPAELGDSAVYLCASSRSSSGNTGELFFGEGSRLTVL.

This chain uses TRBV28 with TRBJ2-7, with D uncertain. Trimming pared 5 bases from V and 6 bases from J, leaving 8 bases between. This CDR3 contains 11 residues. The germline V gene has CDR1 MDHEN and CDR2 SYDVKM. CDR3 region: CASSLGFEQYF. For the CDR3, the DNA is TGTGCCAGCAGTCTGGGGTTCGAGCAGTACTTC.

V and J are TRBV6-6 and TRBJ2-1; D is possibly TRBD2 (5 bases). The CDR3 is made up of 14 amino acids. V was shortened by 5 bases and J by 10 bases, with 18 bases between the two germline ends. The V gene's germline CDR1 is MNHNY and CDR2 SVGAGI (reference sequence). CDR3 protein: CASSQGPAEGEQFF. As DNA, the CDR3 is TGTGCCAGCAGTCAAGGTCCCGCCGAGGGCGAGCAGTTCTTC.

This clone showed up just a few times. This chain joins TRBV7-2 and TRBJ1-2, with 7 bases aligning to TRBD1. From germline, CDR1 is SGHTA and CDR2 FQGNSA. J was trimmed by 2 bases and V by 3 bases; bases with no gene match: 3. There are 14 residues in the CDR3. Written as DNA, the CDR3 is TGTGCCAGCAGCTTGGGGACAGCGAACTATGGCTACACCTTC. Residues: CASSLGTANYGYTF.

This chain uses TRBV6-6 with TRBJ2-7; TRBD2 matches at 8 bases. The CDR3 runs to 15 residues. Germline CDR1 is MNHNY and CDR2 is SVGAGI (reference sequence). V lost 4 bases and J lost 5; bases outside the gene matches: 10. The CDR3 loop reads CASSFPGTSSHEQYF. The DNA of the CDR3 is TGTGCCAGCAGTTTCCCCGGGACTAGTTCCCACGAGCAGTACTTC.

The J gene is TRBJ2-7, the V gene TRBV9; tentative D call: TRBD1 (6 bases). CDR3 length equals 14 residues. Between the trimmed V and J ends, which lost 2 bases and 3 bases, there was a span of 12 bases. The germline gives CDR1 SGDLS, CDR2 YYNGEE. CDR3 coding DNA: TGTGCCAGCAGCGTGGACAGCGGTTTCTACGAGCAGTACTTC. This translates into CASSVDSGFYEQYF. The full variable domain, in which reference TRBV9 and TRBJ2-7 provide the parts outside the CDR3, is DSGVTQTPKHLITATGQRVTLRCSPRSGDLSVYWYQQSLDQGLQFLIQYYNGEERAKGNILERFSAQQFPDLHSELNLSSLELGDSALYFCASSVDSGFYEQYFGPGTRLTVT.

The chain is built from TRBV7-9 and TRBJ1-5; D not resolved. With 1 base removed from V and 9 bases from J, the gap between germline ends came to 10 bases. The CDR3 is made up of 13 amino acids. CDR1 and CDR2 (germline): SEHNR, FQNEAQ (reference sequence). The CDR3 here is CASSLDPPAPQHF. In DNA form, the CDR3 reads TGTGCCAGCAGCTTAGACCCGCCTGCGCCCCAGCATTTT.

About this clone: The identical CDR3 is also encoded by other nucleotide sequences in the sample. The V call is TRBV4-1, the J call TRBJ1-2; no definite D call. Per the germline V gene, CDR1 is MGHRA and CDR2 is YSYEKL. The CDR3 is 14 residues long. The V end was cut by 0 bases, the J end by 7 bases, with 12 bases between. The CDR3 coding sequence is TGCGCCAGCAGCCAAGATAGGACCGGCGGTGGCTACACCTTC. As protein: CASSQDRTGGGYTF.

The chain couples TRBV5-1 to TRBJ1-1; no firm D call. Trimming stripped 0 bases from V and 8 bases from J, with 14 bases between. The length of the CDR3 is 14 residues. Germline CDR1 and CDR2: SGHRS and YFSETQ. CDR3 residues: CASSLGRVGEEAFF. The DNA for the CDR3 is TGCGCCAGCAGCTTGGGAAGGGTCGGGGAAGAAGCTTTCTTT.

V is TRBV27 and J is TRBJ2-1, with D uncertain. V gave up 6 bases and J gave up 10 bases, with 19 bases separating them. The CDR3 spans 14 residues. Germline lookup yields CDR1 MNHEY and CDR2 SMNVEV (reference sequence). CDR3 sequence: CASSSGPYTAEQFF. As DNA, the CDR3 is TGTGCCAGCAGCTCTGGACCCTATACTGCAGAGCAGTTCTTC.